This TCR beta chain was recorded in a study of identical twins. General study findings and limits: For zero-insertion analyses, partial confounding could come from invariant MAIT and iNKT cells.

TCRdb reprocessed the 5' RACE reads via MiXCR and lists one record per CDR3 protein. The sample holds about 660,000 distinct CDR3 sequences, over 8.5% seen once. Notes on this clonotype: Its antigen is unknown.

Germline V gene sequence: CDR1 KGHDR, CDR2 SFDVKD. The CDR3 has 15 residues. V was trimmed by 4 bases and J by 4 bases, leaving 14 bases between them. The same sample was also used in a study of yellow fever vaccine responses in identical twins.

The origin of this receptor is a woman aged 18-30 years in good health. V and J are TRBV24-1 and TRBJ2-3, with D hard to call. Sequencing used PBMCs. The CDR3: CATSDPGLNPDTQYF. The CDR3 coding sequence is TGTGCCACCAGTGACCCCGGTCTAAATCCAGATACGCAGTATTTT.